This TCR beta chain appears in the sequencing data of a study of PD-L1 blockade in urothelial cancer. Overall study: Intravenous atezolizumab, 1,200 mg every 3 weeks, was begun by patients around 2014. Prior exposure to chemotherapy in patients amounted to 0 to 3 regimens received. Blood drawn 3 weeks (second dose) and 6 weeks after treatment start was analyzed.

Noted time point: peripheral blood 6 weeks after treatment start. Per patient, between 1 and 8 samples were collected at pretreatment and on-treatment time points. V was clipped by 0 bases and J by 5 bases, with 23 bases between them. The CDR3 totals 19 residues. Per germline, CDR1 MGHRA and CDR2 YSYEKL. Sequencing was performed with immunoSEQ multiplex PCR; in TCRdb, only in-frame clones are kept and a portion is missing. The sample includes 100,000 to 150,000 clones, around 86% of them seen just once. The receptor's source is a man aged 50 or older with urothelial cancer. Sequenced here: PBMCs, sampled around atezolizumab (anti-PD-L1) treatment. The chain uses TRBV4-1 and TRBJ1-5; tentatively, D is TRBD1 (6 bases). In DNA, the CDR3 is TGCGCCAGCAGCCAAGAGCTTACAGGGTTCCAGAGACCACATCAGCCCCAGCATTTT. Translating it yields CASSQELTGFQRPHQPQHF.